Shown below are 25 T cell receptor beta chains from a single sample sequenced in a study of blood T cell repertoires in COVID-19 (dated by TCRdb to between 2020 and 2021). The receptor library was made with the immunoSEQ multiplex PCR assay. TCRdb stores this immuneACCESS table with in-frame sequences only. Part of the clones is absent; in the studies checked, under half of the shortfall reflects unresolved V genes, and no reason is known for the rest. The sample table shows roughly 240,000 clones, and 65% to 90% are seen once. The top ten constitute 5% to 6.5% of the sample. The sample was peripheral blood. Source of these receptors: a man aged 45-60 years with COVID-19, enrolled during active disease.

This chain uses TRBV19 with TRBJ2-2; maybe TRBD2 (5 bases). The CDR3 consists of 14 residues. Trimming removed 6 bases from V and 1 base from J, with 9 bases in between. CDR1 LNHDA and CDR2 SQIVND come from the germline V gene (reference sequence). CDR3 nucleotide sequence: TGTGCCAGTAGGAGGGAAAGGAACACCGGGGAGCTGTTTTTT. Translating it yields CASRRERNTGELFF.

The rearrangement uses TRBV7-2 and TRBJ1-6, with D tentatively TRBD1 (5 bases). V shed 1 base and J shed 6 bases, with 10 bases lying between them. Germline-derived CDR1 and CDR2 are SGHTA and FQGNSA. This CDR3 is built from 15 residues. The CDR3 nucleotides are TGTGCCAGCAGCTTAGTCTGGCAGGGTAATTCACCCCTCCACTTT. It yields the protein CASSLVWQGNSPLHF.

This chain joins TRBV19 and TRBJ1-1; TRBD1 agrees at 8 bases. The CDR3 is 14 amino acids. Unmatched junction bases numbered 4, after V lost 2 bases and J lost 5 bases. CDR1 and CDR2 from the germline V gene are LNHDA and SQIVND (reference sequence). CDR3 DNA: TGTGCCAGTAGTATAAGCAGGGGGCAGACTGAAGCTTTCTTT. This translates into CASSISRGQTEAFF.

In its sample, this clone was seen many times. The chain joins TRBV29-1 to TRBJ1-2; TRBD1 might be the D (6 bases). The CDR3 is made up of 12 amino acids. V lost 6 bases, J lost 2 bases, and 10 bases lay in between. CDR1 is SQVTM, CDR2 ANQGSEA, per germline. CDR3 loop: CSVETGNYGYTF. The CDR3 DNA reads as TGCAGCGTGGAAACAGGGAACTATGGCTACACCTTC.

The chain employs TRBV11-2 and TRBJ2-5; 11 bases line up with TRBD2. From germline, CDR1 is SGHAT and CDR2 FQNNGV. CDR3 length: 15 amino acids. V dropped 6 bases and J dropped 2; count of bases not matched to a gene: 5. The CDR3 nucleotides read TGTGCCAGCAGACGGGGACTAGCGGAGCAAGAGACCCAGTACTTC. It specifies CASRRGLAEQETQYF. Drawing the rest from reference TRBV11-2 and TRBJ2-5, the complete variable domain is EAGVAQSPRYKIIEKRQSVAFWCNPISGHATLYWYQQILGQGPKLLIQFQNNGVVDDSQLPKDRFSAERLKGVDSTLKIQPAKLEDSAVYLCASRRGLAEQETQYFGPGTRLLVL.

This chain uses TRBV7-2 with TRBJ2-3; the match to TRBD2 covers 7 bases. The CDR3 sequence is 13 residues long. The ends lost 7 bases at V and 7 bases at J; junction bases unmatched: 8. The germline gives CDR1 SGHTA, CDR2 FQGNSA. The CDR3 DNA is TGTGCCAGCACCGACCCGGGACTATATACGCAGTATTTT. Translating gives CASTDPGLYTQYF. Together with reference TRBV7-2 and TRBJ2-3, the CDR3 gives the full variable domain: GAGVSQSPSNKVTEKGKDVELRCDPISGHTALYWYRQSLGQGLEFLIYFQGNSAPDKSGLPSDRFSAERTGGSVSTLTIQRTQQEDSAVYLCASTDPGLYTQYFGPGTRLTVL.

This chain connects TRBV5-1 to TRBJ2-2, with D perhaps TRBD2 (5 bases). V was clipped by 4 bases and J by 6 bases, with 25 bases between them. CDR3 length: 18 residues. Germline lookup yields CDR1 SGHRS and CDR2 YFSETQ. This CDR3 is CASSPRAASPPGAGELFF. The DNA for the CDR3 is TGCGCCAGCAGCCCTCGAGCCGCGAGCCCACCCGGGGCCGGGGAGCTGTTTTTT.

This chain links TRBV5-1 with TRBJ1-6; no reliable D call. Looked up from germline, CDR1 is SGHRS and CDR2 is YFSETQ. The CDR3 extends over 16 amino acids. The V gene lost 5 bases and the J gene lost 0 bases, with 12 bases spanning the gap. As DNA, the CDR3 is TGCGCCAGCAGTGAGGAATTAAGCTCCTATAATTCACCCCTCCACTTT. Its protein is CASSEELSSYNSPLHF.

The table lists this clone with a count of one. CDR3 in amino acids: CAWSVQAPGGETQYF. The CDR3 DNA is TGTGCCTGGAGTGTACAAGCCCCAGGGGGGGAGACCCAGTACTTC. V is TRBV30 and J is TRBJ2-5; TRBD1 might be the D (7 bases). V was shortened by 0 bases and J by 5 bases, with 16 bases between the two germline ends. From germline, CDR1 is GTSNPN and CDR2 SVGIG (reference sequence). The CDR3 extends over 15 amino acids.

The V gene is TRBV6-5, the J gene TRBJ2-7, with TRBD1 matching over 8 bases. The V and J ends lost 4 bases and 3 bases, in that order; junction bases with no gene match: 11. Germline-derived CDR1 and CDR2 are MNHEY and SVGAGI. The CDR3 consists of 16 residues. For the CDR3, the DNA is TGTGCCAGCAGTTGGGGACCGGGACAGGAAAACTACGAGCAGTACTTC. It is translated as CASSWGPGQENYEQYF.

The CDR3 nucleotides read TGTGCCAGCAGTTACCCGAAGTCTGAGAGCACAGATACGCAGTATTTT. Protein: CASSYPKSESTDTQYF. The chain has TRBV6-5 and TRBJ2-3; no firm D call. Trimming removed 2 bases from V and 0 bases from J, with 12 bases in between. The CDR3 has 16 amino acids. The V gene's germline CDR1 is MNHEY and CDR2 SVGAGI.

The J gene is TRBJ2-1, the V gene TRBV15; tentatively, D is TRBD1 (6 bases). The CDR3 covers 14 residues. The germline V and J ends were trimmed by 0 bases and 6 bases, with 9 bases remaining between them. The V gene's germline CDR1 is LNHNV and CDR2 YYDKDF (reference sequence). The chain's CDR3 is CATSRDMDSNEQFF. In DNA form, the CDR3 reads TGTGCCACCAGCAGAGATATGGACAGCAATGAGCAGTTCTTC.

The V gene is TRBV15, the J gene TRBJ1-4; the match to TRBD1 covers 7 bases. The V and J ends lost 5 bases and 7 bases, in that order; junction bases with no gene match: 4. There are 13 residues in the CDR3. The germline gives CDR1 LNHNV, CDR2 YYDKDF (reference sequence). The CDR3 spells CATSSDRSEKLFF. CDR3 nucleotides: TGTGCCACCAGCTCGGACAGGAGTGAAAAACTGTTTTTT.

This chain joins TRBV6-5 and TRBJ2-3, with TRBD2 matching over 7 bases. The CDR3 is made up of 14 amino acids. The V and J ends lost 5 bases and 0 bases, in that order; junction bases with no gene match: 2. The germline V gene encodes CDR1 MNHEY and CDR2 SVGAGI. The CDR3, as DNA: TGTGCCAGCAGTACCGGGGGGAGCACAGATACGCAGTATTTT. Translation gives CASSTGGSTDTQYF.

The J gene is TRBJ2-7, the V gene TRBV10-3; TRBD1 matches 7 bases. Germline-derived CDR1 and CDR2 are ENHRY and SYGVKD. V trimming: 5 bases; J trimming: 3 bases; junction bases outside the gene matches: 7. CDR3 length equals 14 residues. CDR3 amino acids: CAISYGTDFYEQYF. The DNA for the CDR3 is TGTGCCATCAGTTACGGGACAGACTTCTACGAGCAGTACTTC.

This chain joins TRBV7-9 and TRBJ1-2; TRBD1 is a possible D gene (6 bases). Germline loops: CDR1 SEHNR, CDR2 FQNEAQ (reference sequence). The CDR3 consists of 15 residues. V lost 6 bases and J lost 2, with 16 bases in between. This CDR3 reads CASRVLGTSNYGYTF. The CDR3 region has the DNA TGTGCCAGCAGGGTCCTAGGGACATCGAACTATGGCTACACCTTC.

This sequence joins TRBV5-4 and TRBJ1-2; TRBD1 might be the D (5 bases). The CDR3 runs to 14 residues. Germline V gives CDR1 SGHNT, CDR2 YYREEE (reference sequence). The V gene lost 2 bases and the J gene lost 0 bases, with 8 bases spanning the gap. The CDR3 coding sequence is TGTGCCAGCAGCTTTCAGGGCCCTAACTATGGCTACACCTTC. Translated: CASSFQGPNYGYTF.

CDR3 nucleotide sequence: TGTGCCAGTAGTAACGAGCGGGGGAACACCGGGGAGCTGTTTTTT. Its translation is CASSNERGNTGELFF. This chain connects TRBV19 to TRBJ2-2, with 7 bases identical to TRBD2. V dropped 4 bases and J dropped 1; count of bases not matched to a gene: 3. The germline V gene has CDR1 LNHDA and CDR2 SQIVND (reference sequence). The length of the CDR3 is 15 residues.

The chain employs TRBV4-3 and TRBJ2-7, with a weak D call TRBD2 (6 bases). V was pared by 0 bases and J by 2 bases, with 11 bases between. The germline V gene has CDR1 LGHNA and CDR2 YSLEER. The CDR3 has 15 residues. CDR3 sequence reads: CASSQEDGGAYEQYF. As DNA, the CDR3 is TGCGCCAGCAGCCAAGAAGACGGGGGTGCCTACGAGCAGTACTTC.

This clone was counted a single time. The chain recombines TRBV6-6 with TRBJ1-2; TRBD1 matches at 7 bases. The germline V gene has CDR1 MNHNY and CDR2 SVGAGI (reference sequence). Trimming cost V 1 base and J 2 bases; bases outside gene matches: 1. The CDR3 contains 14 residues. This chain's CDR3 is CASSYWDSNYGYTF. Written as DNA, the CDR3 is TGTGCCAGCAGTTACTGGGACAGCAACTATGGCTACACCTTC.

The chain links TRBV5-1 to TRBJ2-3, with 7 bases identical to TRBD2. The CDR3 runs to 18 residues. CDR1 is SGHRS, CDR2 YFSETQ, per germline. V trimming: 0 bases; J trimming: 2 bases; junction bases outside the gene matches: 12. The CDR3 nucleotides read TGCGCCAGCAGCTTGGGGCGCGGTGGCGGGGGTCCCACAGATACGCAGTATTTT. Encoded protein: CASSLGRGGGGPTDTQYF.

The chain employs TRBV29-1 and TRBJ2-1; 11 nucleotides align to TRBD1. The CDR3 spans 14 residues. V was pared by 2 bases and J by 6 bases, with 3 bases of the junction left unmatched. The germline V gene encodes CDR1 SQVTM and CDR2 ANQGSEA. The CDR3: CSVETGTGGNEQFF. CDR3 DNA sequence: TGCAGCGTTGAAACCGGGACAGGGGGCAATGAGCAGTTCTTC.

The CDR3 DNA is TGTGCCAGCAACCAATACCTGACAGGGAGGACTGAAGCTTTCTTT. Protein product: CASNQYLTGRTEAFF. This chain joins TRBV2 and TRBJ1-1; the match to TRBD1 covers 7 bases. The V gene end was trimmed by 7 bases and the J gene end by 5 bases; junction bases not matched to a gene: 13. The CDR3 extends over 15 amino acids. CDR1 and CDR2 from the germline V gene are SNHLY and FYNNEI.

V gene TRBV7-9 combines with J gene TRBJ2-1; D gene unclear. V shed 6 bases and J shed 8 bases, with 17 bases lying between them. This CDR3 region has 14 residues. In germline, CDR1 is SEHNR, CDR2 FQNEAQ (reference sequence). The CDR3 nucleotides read TGTGCCAGCAGATCAGAATTATTGGCGGATGAGCAGTTCTTC. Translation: CASRSELLADEQFF.

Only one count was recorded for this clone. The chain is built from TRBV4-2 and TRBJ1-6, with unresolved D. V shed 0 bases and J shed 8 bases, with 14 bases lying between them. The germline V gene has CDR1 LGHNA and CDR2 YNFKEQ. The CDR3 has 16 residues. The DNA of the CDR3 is TGTGCCAGCAGCCAAGATTTATTTCGACGGGATTCACCCCTCCACTTT. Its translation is CASSQDLFRRDSPLHF.